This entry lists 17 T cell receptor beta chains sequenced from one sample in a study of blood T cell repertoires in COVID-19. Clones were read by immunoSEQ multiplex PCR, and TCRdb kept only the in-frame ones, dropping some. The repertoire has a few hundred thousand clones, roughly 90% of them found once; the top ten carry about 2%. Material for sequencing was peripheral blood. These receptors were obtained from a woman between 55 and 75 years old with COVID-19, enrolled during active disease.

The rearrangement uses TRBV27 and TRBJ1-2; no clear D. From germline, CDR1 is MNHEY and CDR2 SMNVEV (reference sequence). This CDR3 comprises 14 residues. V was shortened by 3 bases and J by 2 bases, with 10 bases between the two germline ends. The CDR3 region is CASSFAGTNYGYTF. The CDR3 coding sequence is TGTGCCAGCAGTTTCGCAGGTACCAACTATGGCTACACCTTC.

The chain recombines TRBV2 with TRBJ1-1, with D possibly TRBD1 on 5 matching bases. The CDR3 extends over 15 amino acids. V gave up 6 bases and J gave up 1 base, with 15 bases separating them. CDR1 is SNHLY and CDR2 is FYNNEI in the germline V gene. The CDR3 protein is CASSASGQGNTEAFF. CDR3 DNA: TGTGCCAGCAGCGCTAGCGGGCAGGGGAACACTGAAGCTTTCTTT.

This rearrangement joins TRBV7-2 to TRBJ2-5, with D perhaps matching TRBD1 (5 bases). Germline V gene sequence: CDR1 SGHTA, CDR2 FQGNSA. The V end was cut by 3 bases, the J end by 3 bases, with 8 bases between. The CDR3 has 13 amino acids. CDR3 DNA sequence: TGTGCCAGCAGCTTGCCAGGGAAAGAGACCCAGTACTTC. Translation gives CASSLPGKETQYF. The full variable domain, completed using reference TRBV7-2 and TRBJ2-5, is GAGVSQSPSNKVTEKGKDVELRCDPISGHTALYWYRQSLGQGLEFLIYFQGNSAPDKSGLPSDRFSAERTGGSVSTLTIQRTQQEDSAVYLCASSLPGKETQYFGPGTRLLVL.

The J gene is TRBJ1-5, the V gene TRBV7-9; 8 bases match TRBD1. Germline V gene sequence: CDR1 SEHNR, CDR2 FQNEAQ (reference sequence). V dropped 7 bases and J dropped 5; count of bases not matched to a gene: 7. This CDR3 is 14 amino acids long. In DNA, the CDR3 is TGTGCCAGCACTCCTGTGACAGGGGATCAGCCCCAGCATTTT. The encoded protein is CASTPVTGDQPQHF.

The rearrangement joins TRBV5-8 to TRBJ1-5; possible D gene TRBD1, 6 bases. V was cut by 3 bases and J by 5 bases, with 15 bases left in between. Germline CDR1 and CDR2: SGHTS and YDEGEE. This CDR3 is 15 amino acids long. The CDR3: CASSYIRGGDQPQHF. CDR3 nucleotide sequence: TGTGCCAGCAGCTATATAAGGGGGGGTGATCAGCCCCAGCATTTT.

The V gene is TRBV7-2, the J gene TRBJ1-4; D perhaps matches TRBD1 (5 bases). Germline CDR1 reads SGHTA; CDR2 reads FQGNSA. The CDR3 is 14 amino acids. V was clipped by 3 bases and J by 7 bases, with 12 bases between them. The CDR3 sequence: CASSFTRGGEKLFF. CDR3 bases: TGTGCCAGCAGCTTCACCCGGGGGGGTGAAAAACTGTTTTTT. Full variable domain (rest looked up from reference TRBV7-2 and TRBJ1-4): GAGVSQSPSNKVTEKGKDVELRCDPISGHTALYWYRQSLGQGLEFLIYFQGNSAPDKSGLPSDRFSAERTGGSVSTLTIQRTQQEDSAVYLCASSFTRGGEKLFFGSGTQLSVL.

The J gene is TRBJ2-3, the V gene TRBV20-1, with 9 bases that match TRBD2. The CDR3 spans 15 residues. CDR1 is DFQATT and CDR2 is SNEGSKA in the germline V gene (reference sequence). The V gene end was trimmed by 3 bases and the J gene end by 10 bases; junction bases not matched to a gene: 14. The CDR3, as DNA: TGCAGTGCTAGTCCCGCCGGGGGACTAGCAGAGGCGCAGTATTTT. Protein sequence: CSASPAGGLAEAQYF.

CDR3 DNA sequence: TGCGCCAGCAGCCTGGAACTAAATTACGAGCAGTACTTC. It yields the protein CASSLELNYEQYF. The chain combines TRBV5-1 with TRBJ2-7; D remains ambiguous. Germline loops: CDR1 SGHRS, CDR2 YFSETQ. This CDR3 is built from 13 residues. Trimming removed 4 bases from V and 4 bases from J, with 12 bases in between.

The CDR3 DNA reads as TGCAGCGTCGCCCGGAGCTCTGGAAACACCATATATTTT. It is translated as CSVARSSGNTIYF. The chain links TRBV29-1 to TRBJ1-3; D unresolved. With 6 bases removed from V and 0 bases from J, the gap between germline ends came to 9 bases. Germline V gene data show CDR1 as SQVTM and CDR2 as ANQGSEA. There are 13 residues in the CDR3. Supplemented by reference TRBV29-1 and TRBJ1-3, the full variable domain reads SAVISQKPSRDICQRGTSLTIQCQVDSQVTMMFWYRQQPGQSLTLIATANQGSEATYESGFVIDKFPISRPNLTFSTLTVSNMSPEDSSIYLCSVARSSGNTIYFGEGSWLTVV.

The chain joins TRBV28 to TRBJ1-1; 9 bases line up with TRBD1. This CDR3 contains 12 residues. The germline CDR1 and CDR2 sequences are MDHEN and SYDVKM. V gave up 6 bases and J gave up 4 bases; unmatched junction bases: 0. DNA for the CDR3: TGTGCCAGCAGGACAGGGGGCACTGAAGCTTTCTTT. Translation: CASRTGGTEAFF.

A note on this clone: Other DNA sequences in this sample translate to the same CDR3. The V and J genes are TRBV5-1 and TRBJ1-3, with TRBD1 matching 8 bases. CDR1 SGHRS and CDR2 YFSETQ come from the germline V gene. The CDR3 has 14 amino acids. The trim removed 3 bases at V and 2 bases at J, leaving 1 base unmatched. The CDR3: CASSSQGAGNTIYF. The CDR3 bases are TGCGCCAGCAGCTCACAGGGGGCTGGAAACACCATATATTTT.

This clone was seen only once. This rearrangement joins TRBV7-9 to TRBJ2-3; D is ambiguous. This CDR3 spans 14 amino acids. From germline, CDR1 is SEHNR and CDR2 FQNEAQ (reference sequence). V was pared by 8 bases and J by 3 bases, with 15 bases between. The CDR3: CASGIRLGTDTQYF. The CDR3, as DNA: TGTGCCAGCGGAATCCGACTTGGGACAGATACGCAGTATTTT.

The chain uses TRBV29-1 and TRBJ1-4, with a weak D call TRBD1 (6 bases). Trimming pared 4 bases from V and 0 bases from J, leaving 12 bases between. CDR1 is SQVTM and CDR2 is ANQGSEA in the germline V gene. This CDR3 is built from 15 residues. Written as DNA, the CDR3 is TGCAGCGTTGCAACAGGGACCGCAACTAATGAAAAACTGTTTTTT. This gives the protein CSVATGTATNEKLFF.

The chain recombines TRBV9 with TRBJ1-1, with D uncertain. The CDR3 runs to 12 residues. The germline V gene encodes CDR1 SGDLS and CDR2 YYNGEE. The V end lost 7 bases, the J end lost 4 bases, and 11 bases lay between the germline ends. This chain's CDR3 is CASGPGITEAFF. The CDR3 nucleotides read TGTGCCAGCGGTCCGGGGATCACTGAAGCTTTCTTT.

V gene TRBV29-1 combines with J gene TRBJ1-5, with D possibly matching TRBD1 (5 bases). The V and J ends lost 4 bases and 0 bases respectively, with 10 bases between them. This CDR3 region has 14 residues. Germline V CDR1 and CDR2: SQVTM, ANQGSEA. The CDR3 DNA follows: TGCAGCGTTGGAAGGGGATATAGCAATCAGCCCCAGCATTTT. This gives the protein CSVGRGYSNQPQHF.

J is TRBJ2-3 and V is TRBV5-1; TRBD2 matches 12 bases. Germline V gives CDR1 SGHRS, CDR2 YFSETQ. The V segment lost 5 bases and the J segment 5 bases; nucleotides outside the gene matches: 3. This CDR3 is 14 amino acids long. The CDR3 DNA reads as TGCGCCAGCAGGCTACTAGCGGGGGGAGATACGCAGTATTTT. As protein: CASRLLAGGDTQYF.

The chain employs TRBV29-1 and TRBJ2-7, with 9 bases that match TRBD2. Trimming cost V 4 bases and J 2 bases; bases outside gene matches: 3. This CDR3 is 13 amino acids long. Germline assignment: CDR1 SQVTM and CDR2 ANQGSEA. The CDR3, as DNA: TGCAGCGTTGTCGGCGGGGGGGCCTACGAGCAGTACTTC. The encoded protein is CSVVGGGAYEQYF.